Each of the 20 T cell receptor beta chains below was sequenced from the same sample in a study of T cell responses to AZD1222 COVID-19 vaccine. The assay was immunoSEQ multiplex PCR, and TCRdb's table has in-frame clones only and misses some. The repertoire includes around 83,000 clones, 86% of them detected once, and about 8.7% sits in the top ten. The starting material was peripheral blood, obtained on day 0 of AZD1222 vaccination. These receptors were obtained from an adult in good health.

V and J are TRBV5-1 and TRBJ1-2; D ambiguous. CDR1 and CDR2 from the germline V gene are SGHRS and YFSETQ. V dropped 0 bases and J dropped 7 bases, with 22 bases sitting between them. CDR3 length: 17 residues. The CDR3 loop reads CASSLGGDPSVGSGYTF. The CDR3 region has the DNA TGCGCCAGCAGCTTGGGGGGAGATCCCTCTGTTGGGTCTGGCTACACCTTC.

This clone was seen once. CDR3 bases: TGTGCCAGCAGCCTCGGGACTAATGAAAAACTGTTTTTT. Protein: CASSLGTNEKLFF. The V call is TRBV7-9, the J call TRBJ1-4, with D unresolved. This CDR3 comprises 13 residues. The germline V gene has CDR1 SEHNR and CDR2 FQNEAQ (reference sequence). Trimming removed 5 bases from V and 2 bases from J, with 6 bases in between.

The gene calls are TRBV3-1 (or the pseudogene TRBV3-2) and TRBJ2-2; unclear D gene. Germline loops: CDR1 LGHDT, CDR2 YNNKEL (reference sequence). Deletions cut 0 bases from V and 0 bases from J, with 5 bases between. The length of the CDR3 is 15 residues. The CDR3 nucleotides are TGTGCCAGCAGCCAAGAACCGCCGAACACCGGGGAGCTGTTTTTT. This translates into CASSQEPPNTGELFF.

The rearrangement links TRBV30 to TRBJ2-3, with D possibly being TRBD1 or TRBD2 (5 bases each). The CDR3 contains 16 residues. V was trimmed by 2 bases and J by 0 bases, leaving 15 bases between them. Germline V gives CDR1 GTSNPN, CDR2 SVGIG (reference sequence). CDR3 loop: CAWSPEGQSSTDTQYF. The CDR3, as DNA: TGTGCCTGGAGTCCCGAGGGGCAGAGTAGCACAGATACGCAGTATTTT.

The chain employs TRBV30 and TRBJ1-2; tentative D call: TRBD1 (5 bases). Germline loops: CDR1 GTSNPN, CDR2 SVGIG (reference sequence). Between the trimmed V and J ends, which lost 2 bases and 2 bases, there was a span of 9 bases. This CDR3 is built from 13 residues. In DNA, the CDR3 is TGTGCCTGGAGTCCGGGGGGGAACTATGGCTACACCTTC. It is translated as CAWSPGGNYGYTF.

The rearrangement links TRBV6-2 or TRBV6-3 to TRBJ1-1, with unresolved D. CDR3 length: 16 amino acids. CDR1 and CDR2 from the germline V gene are MNHEY and SVGEGT. V was shortened by 0 bases and J by 0 bases, with 11 bases between the two germline ends. CDR3 loop: CASSYSSGGVNTEAFF. Here the CDR3 DNA reads TGTGCCAGCAGTTACTCTTCAGGTGGGGTGAACACTGAAGCTTTCTTT.

This chain links TRBV19 with TRBJ1-1; 7 bases align to TRBD1. J gave up 5 bases and V 0 bases, and 12 bases lay outside the gene matches. This CDR3 contains 17 residues. CDR1 is LNHDA and CDR2 is SQIVND in the germline V gene (reference sequence). CDR3: CASSIDTGVVIATEAFF. CDR3 DNA sequence: TGTGCCAGTAGTATAGATACAGGGGTTGTGATTGCGACTGAAGCTTTCTTT.

The chain is built from TRBV7-9 and TRBJ1-1, with D unresolved. This CDR3 has 12 residues. The V end lost 2 bases, the J end lost 6 bases, and 7 bases lay between the germline ends. From germline, CDR1 is SEHNR and CDR2 FQNEAQ (reference sequence). The CDR3 region has the DNA TGTGCCAGCAGCTTAATGGCCGCTGAAGCTTTCTTT. Its protein product is CASSLMAAEAFF.

The V gene is TRBV19, the J gene TRBJ2-1, with TRBD2 matching over 14 bases. The CDR3 is 17 amino acids. Germline trimming cut 9 bases from V and 0 bases from J; bases unmatched to any gene: 7. Germline V gene lookup returns CDR1 LNHDA and CDR2 SQIVND (reference sequence). The CDR3 loop is CASRTSGRITSYNEQFF. DNA for the CDR3: TGTGCCAGCCGGACTAGCGGGAGGATTACCTCCTACAATGAGCAGTTCTTC. Filled out from reference TRBV19 and TRBJ2-1, the complete variable domain reads DGGITQSPKYLFRKEGQNVTLSCEQNLNHDAMYWYRQDPGQGLRLIYYSQIVNDFQKGDIAEGYSVSREKKESFPLTVTSAQKNPTAFYLCASRTSGRITSYNEQFFGPGTRLTVL.

Only a few counts were recorded for this clone. This chain links TRBV9 with TRBJ2-7, with 9 bases aligning to TRBD1. Losses at the gene ends were 3 bases for V and 4 bases for J; bases not matched to a gene: 5. The CDR3 loop spans 14 amino acids. Germline V lookup: CDR1 SGDLS, CDR2 YYNGEE. The CDR3 sequence is CASSGGQGIYEQYF. CDR3 DNA: TGTGCCAGCAGCGGGGGACAGGGTATTTACGAGCAGTACTTC.

The chain has TRBV4-1 and TRBJ2-1, with 13 bases aligning to TRBD2. With V trimmed by 4 bases and J by 9 bases, 12 bases remained unmatched. There are 17 residues in the CDR3. Germline CDR1 is MGHRA and CDR2 is YSYEKL. CDR3 coding DNA: TGCGCCAGCAGCCCCTTCCGGCAGGGACTAGCGGGGAGTGAGCAGTTCTTC. Its protein is CASSPFRQGLAGSEQFF.

The chain combines TRBV6-5 with TRBJ1-1; 7 nucleotides align to TRBD1. The CDR3 totals 14 residues. The germline CDR1 and CDR2 sequences are MNHEY and SVGAGI. The V and J ends lost 6 bases and 1 base, in that order; junction bases with no gene match: 5. CDR3 in amino acids: CASRGTVKNTEAFF. CDR3 sequence (DNA): TGTGCCAGCAGGGGGACAGTGAAGAACACTGAAGCTTTCTTT.

The chain couples TRBV28 to TRBJ1-2; TRBD1 aligns across 7 bases. Germline V gene data show CDR1 as MDHEN and CDR2 as SYDVKM. V dropped 6 bases and J dropped 2; count of bases not matched to a gene: 12. This CDR3 comprises 16 residues. This chain's CDR3 is CASSLGSGQSNYGYTF. The CDR3 coding sequence is TGTGCCAGCAGCCTAGGATCGGGACAGTCGAACTATGGCTACACCTTC.

The chain carries TRBV19 and TRBJ2-5; the D is unclear. Trimming took off 3 bases at V and 4 bases at J, with 9 bases between the two ends. Germline loops: CDR1 LNHDA, CDR2 SQIVND (reference sequence). The CDR3 covers 13 residues. Here the CDR3 reads CASSIVWGETQYF. The CDR3 coding sequence is TGTGCCAGTAGTATTGTCTGGGGAGAGACCCAGTACTTC.

This clone was seen a handful of times. The V and J genes are TRBV6-5 and TRBJ2-7, with D hard to call. Germline loops: CDR1 MNHEY, CDR2 SVGAGI. This CDR3 spans 13 amino acids. The V gene lost 6 bases and the J gene lost 6 bases, with 15 bases spanning the gap. This chain's CDR3 is CASRRALTPEQYF. CDR3 in DNA: TGTGCCAGCAGAAGGGCCCTCACCCCCGAGCAGTACTTC.

The chain carries TRBV10-2 and TRBJ2-7; D uncertain. Trimming cost V 4 bases and J 3 bases, with 13 bases left between them. The CDR3 has 14 residues. From germline, CDR1 is WSHSY and CDR2 SAAADI. The CDR3, as DNA: TGCGCCAGCAGTGGGGCCGCGGTTCGCTACGAGCAGTACTTC. Translation: CASSGAAVRYEQYF.

The sample holds one count of this clone. CDR3 nucleotides: TGTGCCAGCAGCTTTCAGGCGAACACCGGGGAGCTGTTTTTT. It is translated as CASSFQANTGELFF. V gene TRBV7-2 combines with J gene TRBJ2-2; D gene ambiguous. The CDR3 has 14 amino acids. V was cut by 3 bases and J by 0 bases, with 5 bases left in between. Germline loops: CDR1 SGHTA, CDR2 FQGNSA. Full variable domain (remainder filled in from reference TRBV7-2 and TRBJ2-2): GAGVSQSPSNKVTEKGKDVELRCDPISGHTALYWYRQSLGQGLEFLIYFQGNSAPDKSGLPSDRFSAERTGGSVSTLTIQRTQQEDSAVYLCASSFQANTGELFFGEGSRLTVL.

This rearrangement joins TRBV5-3 to TRBJ2-3; 16 bases align to TRBD2. TRBV5-3 is sorted into the ORF group, with uncertain function. The CDR3 consists of 17 residues. The ends lost 1 base at V and 8 bases at J; junction bases unmatched: 7. DNA for the CDR3: TGTGCCAGAAGCTTGCCCGGGACTAGCGGGAGGGCCCCTACGCAGTATTTT. It specifies CARSLPGTSGRAPTQYF.

J is TRBJ1-2 and V is TRBV7-8; no clear D. In germline, CDR1 is SGHVS, CDR2 FQNEAQ. Between the trimmed V and J ends, which lost 6 bases and 3 bases, there was a span of 11 bases. The CDR3 spans 13 residues. The CDR3 spells CASRPTQDYGYTF. The CDR3 DNA reads TGTGCCAGCAGACCCACTCAAGACTATGGCTACACCTTC.

The gene calls are TRBV28 and TRBJ2-7, with D uncertain. The CDR3 is 14 amino acids. Germline V CDR1 and CDR2: MDHEN, SYDVKM. V was shortened by 7 bases and J by 3 bases, with 16 bases between the two germline ends. The CDR3 DNA follows: TGTGCCAGCATCCCTTGGGGTTCGGACTACGAGCAGTACTTC. The encoded protein is CASIPWGSDYEQYF.